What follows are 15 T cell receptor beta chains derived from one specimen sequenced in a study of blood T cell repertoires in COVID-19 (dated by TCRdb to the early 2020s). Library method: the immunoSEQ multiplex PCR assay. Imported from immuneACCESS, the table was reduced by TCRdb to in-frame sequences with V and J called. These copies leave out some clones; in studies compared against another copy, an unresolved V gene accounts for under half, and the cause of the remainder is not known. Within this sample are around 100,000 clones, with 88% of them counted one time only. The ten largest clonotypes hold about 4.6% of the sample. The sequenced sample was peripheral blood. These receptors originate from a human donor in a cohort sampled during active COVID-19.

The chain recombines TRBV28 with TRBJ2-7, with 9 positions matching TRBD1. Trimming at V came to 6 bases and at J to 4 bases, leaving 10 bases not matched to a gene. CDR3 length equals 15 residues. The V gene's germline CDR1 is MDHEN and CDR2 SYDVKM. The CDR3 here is CASRQGGTGMYEQYF. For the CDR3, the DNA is TGTGCCAGCAGACAAGGGGGGACAGGGATGTACGAGCAGTACTTC.

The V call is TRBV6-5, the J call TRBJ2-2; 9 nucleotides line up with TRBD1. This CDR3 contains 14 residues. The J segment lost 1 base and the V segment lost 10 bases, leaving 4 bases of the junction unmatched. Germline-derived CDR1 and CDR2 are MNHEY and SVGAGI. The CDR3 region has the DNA TGTGCCACGTTGGGACAGGGGAACACCGGGGAGCTGTTTTTT. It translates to CATLGQGNTGELFF.

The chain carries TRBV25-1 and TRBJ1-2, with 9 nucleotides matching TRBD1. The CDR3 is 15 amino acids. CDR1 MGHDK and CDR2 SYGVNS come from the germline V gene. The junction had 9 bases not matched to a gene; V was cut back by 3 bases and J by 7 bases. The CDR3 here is CASSDYRGRGSGYTF. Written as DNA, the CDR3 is TGTGCCAGCAGTGATTACAGGGGGCGCGGGTCTGGCTACACCTTC.

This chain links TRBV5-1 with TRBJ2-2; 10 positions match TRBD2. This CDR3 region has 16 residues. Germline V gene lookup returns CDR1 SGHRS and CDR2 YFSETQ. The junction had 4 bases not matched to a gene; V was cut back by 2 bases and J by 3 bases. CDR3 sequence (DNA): TGCGCCAGCAGCTTAGTAGCGGGAGGACACACCGGGGAGCTGTTTTTT. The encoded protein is CASSLVAGGHTGELFF.

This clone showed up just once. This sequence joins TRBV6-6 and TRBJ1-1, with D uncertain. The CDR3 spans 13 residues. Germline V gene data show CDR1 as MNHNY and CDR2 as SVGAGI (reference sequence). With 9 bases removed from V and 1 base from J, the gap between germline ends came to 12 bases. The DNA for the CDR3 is TGTGCCAGTACTTTCGGTAAGAACACTGAAGCTTTCTTT. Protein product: CASTFGKNTEAFF.

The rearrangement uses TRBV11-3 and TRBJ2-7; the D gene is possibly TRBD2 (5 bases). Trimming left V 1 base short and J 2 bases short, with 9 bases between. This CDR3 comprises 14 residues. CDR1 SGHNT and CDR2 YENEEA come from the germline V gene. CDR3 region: CASSLGVGAYEQYF. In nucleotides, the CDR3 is TGTGCCAGCAGCTTAGGGGTCGGGGCCTACGAGCAGTACTTC.

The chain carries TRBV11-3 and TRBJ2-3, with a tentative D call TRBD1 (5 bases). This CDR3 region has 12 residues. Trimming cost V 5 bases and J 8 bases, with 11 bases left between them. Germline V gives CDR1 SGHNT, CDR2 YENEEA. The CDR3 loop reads CASSLLRGTQYF. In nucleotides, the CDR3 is TGTGCCAGCAGCCTATTAAGGGGTACGCAGTATTTT.

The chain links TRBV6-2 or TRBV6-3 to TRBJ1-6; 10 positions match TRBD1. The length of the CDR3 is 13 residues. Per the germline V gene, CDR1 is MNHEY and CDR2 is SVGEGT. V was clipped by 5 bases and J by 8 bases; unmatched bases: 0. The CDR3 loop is CASSGQGDSPLHF. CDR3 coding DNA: TGTGCCAGCAGTGGACAGGGGGATTCACCCCTCCACTTT.

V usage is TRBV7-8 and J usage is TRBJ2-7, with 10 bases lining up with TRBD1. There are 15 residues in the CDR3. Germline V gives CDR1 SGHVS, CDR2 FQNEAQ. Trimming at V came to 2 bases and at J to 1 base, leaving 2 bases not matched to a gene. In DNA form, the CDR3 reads TGTGCCAGCAGCTTATGGGACAGGGGATCCTACGAGCAGTACTTC. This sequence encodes CASSLWDRGSYEQYF.

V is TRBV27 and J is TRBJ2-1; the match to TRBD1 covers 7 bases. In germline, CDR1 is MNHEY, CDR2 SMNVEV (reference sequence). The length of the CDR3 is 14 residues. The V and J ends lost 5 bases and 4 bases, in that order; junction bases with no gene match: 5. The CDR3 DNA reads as TGTGCCAGCAGTGAACGGGACAGTTACAATGAGCAGTTCTTC. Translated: CASSERDSYNEQFF.

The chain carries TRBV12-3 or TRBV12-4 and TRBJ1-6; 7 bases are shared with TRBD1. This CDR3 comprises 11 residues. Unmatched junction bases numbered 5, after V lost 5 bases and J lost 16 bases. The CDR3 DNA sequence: TGTGCCAGCAGTACAGGGGTCGTGCTCCACTTT. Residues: CASSTGVVLHF.

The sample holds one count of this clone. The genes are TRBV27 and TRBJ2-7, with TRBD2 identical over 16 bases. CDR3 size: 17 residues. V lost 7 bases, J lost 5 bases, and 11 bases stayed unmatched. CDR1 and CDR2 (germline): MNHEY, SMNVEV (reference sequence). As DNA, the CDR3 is TGTGCCAGCACCCCGGGACTAGCGGGAGGGCCGGTCCACGAGCAGTACTTC. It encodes CASTPGLAGGPVHEQYF.

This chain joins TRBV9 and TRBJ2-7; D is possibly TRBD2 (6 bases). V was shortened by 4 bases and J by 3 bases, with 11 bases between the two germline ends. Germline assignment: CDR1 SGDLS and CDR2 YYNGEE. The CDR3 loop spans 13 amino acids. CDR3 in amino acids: CASSFRENYEQYF. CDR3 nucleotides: TGTGCCAGCAGCTTCCGGGAGAACTACGAGCAGTACTTC.

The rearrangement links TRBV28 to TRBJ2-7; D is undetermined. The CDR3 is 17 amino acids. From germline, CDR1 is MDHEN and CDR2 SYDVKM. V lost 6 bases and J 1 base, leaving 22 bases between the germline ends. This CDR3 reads CASRSPVGASISYEQYF. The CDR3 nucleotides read TGTGCCAGCAGATCTCCCGTCGGAGCTTCAATATCCTACGAGCAGTACTTC.

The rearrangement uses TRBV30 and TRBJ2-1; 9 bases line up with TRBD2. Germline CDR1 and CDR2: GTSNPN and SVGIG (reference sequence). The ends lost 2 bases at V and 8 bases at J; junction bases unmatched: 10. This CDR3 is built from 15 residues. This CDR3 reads CAWSQGVAGEYEQFF. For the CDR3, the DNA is TGTGCCTGGAGTCAGGGGGTAGCGGGAGAGTATGAGCAGTTCTTC. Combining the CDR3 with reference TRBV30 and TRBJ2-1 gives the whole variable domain SQTIHQWPATLVQPVGSPLSLECTVEGTSNPNLYWYRQAAGRGLQLLFYSVGIGQISSEVPQNLSASRPQDRQFILSSKKLLLSDSGFYLCAWSQGVAGEYEQFFGPGTRLTVL.